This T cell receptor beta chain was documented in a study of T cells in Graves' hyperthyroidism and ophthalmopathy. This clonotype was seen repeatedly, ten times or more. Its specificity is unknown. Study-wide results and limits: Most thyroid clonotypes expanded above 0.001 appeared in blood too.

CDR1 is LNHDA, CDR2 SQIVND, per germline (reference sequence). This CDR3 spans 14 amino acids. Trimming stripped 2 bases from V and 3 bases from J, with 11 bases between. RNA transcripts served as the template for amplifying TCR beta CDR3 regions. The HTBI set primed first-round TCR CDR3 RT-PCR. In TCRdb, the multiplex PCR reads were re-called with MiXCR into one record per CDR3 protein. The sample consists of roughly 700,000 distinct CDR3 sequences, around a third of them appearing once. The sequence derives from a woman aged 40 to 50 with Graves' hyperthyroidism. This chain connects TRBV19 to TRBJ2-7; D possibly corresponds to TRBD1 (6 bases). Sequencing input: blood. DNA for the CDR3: TGTGCCAGTAGTATAAGGGACACCCTCTACGAGCAGTACTTC. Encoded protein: CASSIRDTLYEQYF.